The 24 T cell receptor beta chains below were found in one sample sequenced in a study of human T cells and chemical hapten exposure. The time point denotes: patch test 2, 6 weeks after DPC sensitization. Treatment defined: therapeutic diphenylcyclopropenone sensitization with weekly scalp DPC. TCRdb ran MiXCR on the RACE reads and lists one entry per CDR3 protein. Seen here are approximately 80,000 distinct CDR3 sequences, roughly a tenth observed once, and the top ten hold around 4.7%. Sequenced here: whole blood, sampled in connection with sensitization to the hapten diphenylcyclopropenone (DPC). These receptors were taken from a woman aged 45-65 years with alopecia areata. Some clones in this sample may be carry-over from other donors' samples.

This clonotype was found many times. The gene calls are TRBV27 and TRBJ2-7; D not certain. With 3 bases removed from V and 1 base from J, the gap between germline ends came to 13 bases. The CDR3 covers 15 residues. Germline V gene lookup returns CDR1 MNHEY and CDR2 SMNVEV (reference sequence). This chain's CDR3 is CASSFYSTHSYEQYF. For the CDR3, the DNA is TGTGCCAGCAGTTTCTACTCCACCCATTCCTACGAGCAGTACTTC.

This clonotype was seen more than once but under ten times. The chain has TRBV2 and TRBJ2-2; 9 bases match TRBD1. The junction had 5 bases not matched to a gene; V was cut back by 5 bases and J by 1 base. Germline values: CDR1 SNHLY, CDR2 FYNNEI. CDR3 length equals 16 residues. The CDR3, as DNA: TGTGCCAGCAGTTTTTGGGGACAGGGGAACACCGGGGAGCTGTTTTTT. It encodes CASSFWGQGNTGELFF.

This clonotype was seen ten or more times. V usage is TRBV12-3 or TRBV12-4 and J usage is TRBJ1-5; TRBD1 is a possible D gene (5 bases). The length of the CDR3 is 17 residues. The V gene lost 5 bases and the J gene lost 0 bases, with 17 bases spanning the gap. The CDR3 sequence: CASSQQGTGYSNQPQHF. The CDR3 DNA follows: TGTGCCAGCAGTCAACAAGGGACGGGGTATAGCAATCAGCCCCAGCATTTT.

The chain joins TRBV6-5 to TRBJ2-7, with 7 bases matching TRBD1. The germline V gene encodes CDR1 MNHEY and CDR2 SVGAGI. The trim removed 0 bases at V and 4 bases at J, leaving 3 bases unmatched. The CDR3 totals 14 residues. As DNA, the CDR3 is TGTGCCAGCAGTTACTCGAGGGACAGATACGAGCAGTACTTC. Translated, it gives CASSYSRDRYEQYF.

This clonotype has ten or more counts. The V call is TRBV18, the J call TRBJ1-1; no clear D gene. The germline V gene has CDR1 KGHSH and CDR2 LQKENI. The CDR3 consists of 15 residues. The germline V and J ends were trimmed by 6 bases and 1 base, with 15 bases remaining between them. DNA of the CDR3: TGTGCCAGCTCCCAATCCGCGACGTCGAACACTGAAGCTTTCTTT. It codes for CASSQSATSNTEAFF.

In its sample, this clonotype was seen many times. The gene calls are TRBV20-1 and TRBJ2-7, with a tentative D call TRBD2 (5 bases). Trimming removed 0 bases at V and 6 bases at J, with 12 bases between. Germline V CDR1 and CDR2: DFQATT, SNEGSKA (reference sequence). The CDR3 has 13 amino acids. DNA for the CDR3: TGCAGTGCTAGAGACGGCGGCGGGCGCGAGCAGTACTTC. Translation: CSARDGGGREQYF.

This chain's CDR3 is CASSLVIQPQHF. The DNA of the CDR3 is TGTGCCAGCAGTTTAGTCATCCAGCCCCAGCATTTT. The rearrangement joins TRBV28 to TRBJ1-5; D not certain. CDR1 and CDR2 from the germline V gene are MDHEN and SYDVKM. Trimming removed 2 bases from V and 7 bases from J, with 6 bases in between. This CDR3 contains 12 residues.

This clonotype was picked up a small number of times. V usage is TRBV3-1 and J usage is TRBJ2-7; D might be TRBD2 (5 bases). The CDR3 extends over 14 amino acids. Germline values: CDR1 LGHDT, CDR2 YNNKEL (reference sequence). The V end was cut by 2 bases, the J end by 3 bases, with 11 bases between. The CDR3 DNA follows: TGTGCCAGCAGCCAATCCTATCGGGGCTACGAGCAGTACTTC. Residues: CASSQSYRGYEQYF.

The chain joins TRBV4-1 to TRBJ2-5; no clear D gene. CDR1 is MGHRA and CDR2 is YSYEKL in the germline V gene. CDR3 size: 13 residues. V gave up 0 bases and J gave up 6 bases, with 8 bases separating them. In DNA form, the CDR3 reads TGCGCCAGCAGCCAAGATCCTGAAAAGACCCAGTACTTC. It specifies CASSQDPEKTQYF.

This clonotype was observed many times. V usage is TRBV12-3 or TRBV12-4 and J usage is TRBJ2-5; D is possibly TRBD2 (7 bases). The CDR3 extends over 18 amino acids. V lost 3 bases to trimming and J lost 0 bases, with 20 bases between them. The CDR3 here is CASSLGGTSAAYQETQYF. CDR3 in DNA: TGTGCCAGCAGTTTGGGAGGGACATCCGCGGCGTACCAAGAGACCCAGTACTTC.

In this sample, this clonotype turned up many times. The V call is TRBV4-3, the J call TRBJ2-1; 15 bases line up with TRBD2. V dropped 5 bases and J dropped 8; count of bases not matched to a gene: 7. Per the germline V gene, CDR1 is LGHNA and CDR2 is YSLEER. The CDR3 has 16 amino acids. CDR3 protein: CASSLGLAGGGHEQFF. The DNA for the CDR3 is TGCGCCAGCAGCTTAGGACTAGCGGGAGGGGGCCATGAGCAGTTCTTC.

The table lists this clonotype with many counts. V and J are TRBV12-3 or TRBV12-4 and TRBJ2-1, with D maybe TRBD2 (5 bases). CDR3 length: 11 amino acids. With 0 bases removed from V and 12 bases from J, the gap between germline ends came to 6 bases. The DNA of the CDR3 is TGTGCCAGCAGTTTAGCGGGAGTGCAGTTCTTC. Translation: CASSLAGVQFF.

This clonotype was counted at least ten times. J is TRBJ2-1 and V is TRBV28; 11 nucleotides align to TRBD2. With 7 bases clipped from V and 4 bases from J, the junction kept 6 bases outside the gene matches. Germline CDR1 MDHEN, CDR2 SYDVKM. This CDR3 contains 15 residues. The CDR3 protein is CASTSSGRLYNEQFF. CDR3 nucleotide sequence: TGTGCCAGCACCTCTAGCGGGAGGCTGTACAATGAGCAGTTCTTC.

Only a few counts were recorded for this clonotype. J is TRBJ1-2 and V is TRBV7-9, with D perhaps TRBD1 (6 bases). Germline CDR1 is SEHNR and CDR2 is FQNEAQ (reference sequence). V lost 5 bases to trimming and J lost 7 bases, with 23 bases between them. The CDR3 extends over 16 amino acids. The CDR3 nucleotides read TGTGCCAGCAGCCTAAACCGGGACACGACTCAGGTTGGCTACACCTTC. Translated: CASSLNRDTTQVGYTF. Using reference TRBV7-9 and TRBJ1-2 for the parts outside the CDR3, the full variable domain is DTGVSQNPRHKITKRGQNVTFRCDPISEHNRLYWYRQTLGQGPEFLTYFQNEAQLEKSRLLSDRFSAERPKGSFSTLEIQRTEQGDSAMYLCASSLNRDTTQVGYTFGSGTRLTVV.

This clonotype was counted a few times. This chain links TRBV12-3 or TRBV12-4 with TRBJ1-3; D unresolved. Trimming removed 5 bases from V and 0 bases from J, with 11 bases in between. There are 15 residues in the CDR3. The CDR3 DNA reads TGTGCCAGCAGTCCCTGGACGAGCTCTGGAAACACCATATATTTT. It codes for CASSPWTSSGNTIYF.

This clonotype has a count of ten or more. The V call is TRBV3-1, the J call TRBJ2-3; 9 nucleotides align to TRBD1. CDR1 is LGHDT, CDR2 YNNKEL, per germline (reference sequence). V lost 4 bases, J lost 2 bases, and 4 bases stayed unmatched. The CDR3 has 15 amino acids. The CDR3 region is CASSPGTGYTDTQYF. In DNA form, the CDR3 reads TGTGCCAGCAGCCCCGGGACAGGGTACACAGATACGCAGTATTTT.

This sequence joins TRBV12-3 or TRBV12-4 and TRBJ1-1, with D unresolved. V lost 6 bases, J lost 3 bases, and 23 bases lay in between. CDR3 length: 17 amino acids. DNA for the CDR3: TGTGCCAGCAGAAACCGGGCAGGCCCGCGCCCTCACACTGAAGCTTTCTTT. Translation: CASRNRAGPRPHTEAFF.

This clonotype was found many times. The chain has TRBV28 and TRBJ1-3; TRBD1 is a possible D gene (5 bases). The length of the CDR3 is 15 residues. Trimming removed 3 bases from V and 0 bases from J, with 9 bases in between. CDR1 is MDHEN, CDR2 SYDVKM, per germline. This CDR3 is CASSFRGISGNTIYF. CDR3 nucleotide sequence: TGTGCCAGCAGTTTTAGGGGCATCTCTGGAAACACCATATATTTT.

The rearrangement uses TRBV28 and TRBJ2-7; D call uncertain. This CDR3 has 12 amino acids. V was pared by 7 bases and J by 3 bases, with 10 bases between. Germline assignment: CDR1 MDHEN and CDR2 SYDVKM. This CDR3 reads CASTSPHYEQYF. The CDR3 nucleotides are TGTGCCAGCACCAGTCCCCACTACGAGCAGTACTTC.

This clonotype was recorded at least ten times. The genes are TRBV20-1 and TRBJ2-3; no definite D call. Germline assignment: CDR1 DFQATT and CDR2 SNEGSKA (reference sequence). V dropped 4 bases and J dropped 3 bases, with 5 bases sitting between them. The CDR3 covers 11 residues. CDR3 residues: CSAMQTDTQYF. CDR3 nucleotides: TGCAGTGCTATGCAGACAGATACGCAGTATTTT.

In its sample, this clonotype was seen a few times. V gene TRBV18 combines with J gene TRBJ2-7, with 10 bases aligning to TRBD1. CDR1 is KGHSH, CDR2 LQKENI, per germline. Trimming at V came to 8 bases and at J to 7 bases, leaving 8 bases not matched to a gene. The CDR3 has 13 amino acids. The CDR3 region has the DNA TGTGCCAGCACTGGGACAGGGGTCTGGGAGCAGTACTTC. Its translation is CASTGTGVWEQYF.

This clonotype came up a few times. The J gene is TRBJ1-2, the V gene TRBV2; D is undetermined. The CDR3 runs 16 residues. CDR1 and CDR2 (germline): SNHLY, FYNNEI. V was pared by 6 bases and J by 3 bases, with 20 bases between. The CDR3 protein is CASSELSGIIDYGYTF. The CDR3 DNA reads TGTGCCAGCAGCGAACTATCCGGGATAATAGACTATGGCTACACCTTC.

The chain combines TRBV20-1 with TRBJ1-4; D is ambiguous. Germline V lookup: CDR1 DFQATT, CDR2 SNEGSKA (reference sequence). CDR3 size: 12 residues. Trimming removed 0 bases from V and 11 bases from J, with 10 bases in between. The CDR3 is CSARDPSGKLFF. The DNA for the CDR3 is TGCAGTGCTAGAGATCCTTCGGGGAAACTGTTTTTT.

In this sample, this clonotype turned up a few times. The chain carries TRBV6-2 or TRBV6-3 and TRBJ1-6, with D perhaps TRBD1 (6 bases). Trimming removed 5 bases at V and 7 bases at J, with 15 bases between. The CDR3 has 15 residues. Germline lookup yields CDR1 MNHEY and CDR2 SVGEGT. The CDR3: CASSPGGSENSPLHF. DNA of the CDR3: TGTGCCAGCAGTCCTGGGGGCAGCGAGAATTCACCCCTCCACTTT.